This TCR beta chain was sequenced in a study of T cell repertoires in cytomegalovirus infection. Study-level points and caveats: CMV-specific TCR beta clonotypes restricted by HLA-C were the ones dominating the ex vivo response. Accumulated public TCR beta family frequency recognized individuals carrying CMV together with the relevant HLA.

Germline V gene lookup returns CDR1 SEHNR and CDR2 FQNEAQ (reference sequence). The trim removed 0 bases at V and 1 base at J, leaving 4 bases unmatched. The CDR3 runs 16 residues. A note on this clonotype: Its antigen is not known.

In TCRdb, the reads were re-called with MiXCR into one record per CDR3 protein. The table shows around 260,000 distinct CDR3 sequences, with around 8.7% occurring only once. V usage is TRBV7-9 and J usage is TRBJ1-1; 8 nucleotides line up with TRBD1. Input material: PBMCs. The TCR sequence derives from a human donor in good health (CMV status not recorded). Some clones in this sample may be carry-over from other donors' samples. Here the CDR3 reads CASSLAIGQGNTEAFF. As DNA, the CDR3 is TGTGCCAGCAGCTTAGCGATAGGACAGGGGAACACTGAAGCTTTCTTT.